Included here is one T cell receptor beta chain sequence, with context. Its antigen is undetermined. Trimming removed 2 bases at V and 0 bases at J, with 10 bases between. The CDR3 consists of 15 residues. The germline CDR1 and CDR2 sequences are SGHRS and YFSETQ. The source of the sample is a study of beta chain features in type 1 diabetes. Study summary: Patients shared similar age, gender and cell yields with healthy donors.

Every bit of the isolated RNA underwent reverse transcription, so sequencing read expressed TCRB transcripts. This table comes from immunoSEQ multiplex PCR, and its TCRdb copy is limited to in-frame clones, with some not included. The sample yields 130,000 to 150,000 clones, more than 10% seen once. General observations from the study: Type 1 diabetes patients had TCRB CDR3s that were shorter (moderately but significantly so) in all four CD4+ subsets.

This sequence originates from a man aged 18 to 29 with type 1 diabetes. V usage is TRBV5-1 and J usage is TRBJ2-3, with TRBD2 as a possible D gene (6 bases). The sample comprised central memory CD4+ T cells from blood. CDR3 coding DNA: TGCGCCAGCAGCTTCGTCGGGGGAAGCACAGATACGCAGTATTTT. Amino acids: CASSFVGGSTDTQYF.